Shown below are 27 T cell receptor beta chains from a single sample sequenced in a study of shared clonotypes between healthy human individuals. TCRdb's copy holds only in-frame clones and misses some; the assay was immunoSEQ multiplex PCR. The data contain about 1.1 million clones, 70% to 80% of them singletons. Input material: memory CD4+ T cells from PBMCs. Subset: CD45RA-negative fraction. These receptors all come from a man between 18 and 35 years old in good health. Some clones in this sample may be carry-over from other donors' samples.

DNA of the CDR3: TGTGCCAGCAGCTTATCCGACAGCTACACAGATACGCAGTATTTT. Amino acids: CASSLSDSYTDTQYF. V and J are TRBV7-7 and TRBJ2-3; D might be TRBD1 (5 bases). CDR1 and CDR2 (germline): SSHAT, FNYEAQ (reference sequence). V was clipped by 2 bases and J by 2 bases, with 11 bases between them. This CDR3 contains 15 residues.

The chain employs TRBV18 and TRBJ1-2, with a tentative D call TRBD1 (6 bases). V shed 3 bases and J shed 2 bases, with 22 bases lying between them. CDR1 is KGHSH, CDR2 LQKENI, per germline. This CDR3 contains 18 residues. Written as DNA, the CDR3 is TGTGCCAGCTCACCCACCGGGCCCGTTGTGGGGGCAAACTATGGCTACACCTTC. It specifies CASSPTGPVVGANYGYTF.

This clone was seen a few times. The chain couples TRBV2 to TRBJ1-1, with D hard to call. The V end was cut by 3 bases, the J end by 1 base, with 12 bases between. CDR1 is SNHLY, CDR2 FYNNEI, per germline. CDR3 size: 15 residues. CDR3 region: CASSDLRVGNTEAFF. For the CDR3, the DNA is TGTGCCAGCAGTGATTTGCGGGTAGGGAACACTGAAGCTTTCTTT.

J is TRBJ2-7 and V is TRBV5-6, with TRBD1 matching over 8 bases. The CDR3 length is 16 residues. J was trimmed by 5 bases and V by 0 bases; bases with no gene match: 10. The germline gives CDR1 SGHDT, CDR2 YYEEEE. CDR3 sequence: CASSLGPPQGANEQYF. DNA of the CDR3: TGTGCCAGCAGCTTGGGCCCACCCCAGGGGGCAAACGAGCAGTACTTC.

This rearrangement joins TRBV28 to TRBJ1-4; a weak D match, TRBD1 (5 bases). The CDR3 consists of 15 residues. The V gene's germline CDR1 is MDHEN and CDR2 SYDVKM. The V end lost 6 bases, the J end lost 7 bases, and 18 bases lay between the germline ends. CDR3 in DNA: TGTGCCAGCAGATCCAGGGACCTCCGAGGTGAAAAACTGTTTTTT. Its translation: CASRSRDLRGEKLFF.

In regard to this clone: Other DNA sequences of this sample code for an identical CDR3. The V call is TRBV11-2, the J call TRBJ1-4, with unresolved D. CDR3 length equals 14 residues. V lost 1 base and J lost 8, with 11 bases in between. Germline lookup yields CDR1 SGHAT and CDR2 FQNNGV. CDR3 in DNA: TGTGCCAGCAGCTTAGGCAGCCGTGGAGAAAAACTGTTTTTT. It translates to CASSLGSRGEKLFF. The full variable domain, in which reference TRBV11-2 and TRBJ1-4 provide the parts outside the CDR3, is EAGVAQSPRYKIIEKRQSVAFWCNPISGHATLYWYQQILGQGPKLLIQFQNNGVVDDSQLPKDRFSAERLKGVDSTLKIQPAKLEDSAVYLCASSLGSRGEKLFFGSGTQLSVL.

This clone came up a few times. This chain joins TRBV10-3 and TRBJ1-5, with D unclear. Trimming cost V 2 bases and J 3 bases, with 8 bases left between them. The CDR3 is 14 residues long. Germline V gene sequence: CDR1 ENHRY, CDR2 SYGVKD. The CDR3 nucleotides are TGTGCCATCAGTGAGAATTTTTACAATCAGCCCCAGCATTTT. It translates to CAISENFYNQPQHF.

About this clone: Possible read error: a much larger clone is one base away. The sample carries other DNA sequences with the same CDR3. The V call is TRBV5-4, the J call TRBJ1-2; weak D call: TRBD1 (5 bases). The CDR3 is 15 residues long. Germline V CDR1 and CDR2: SGHNT, YYREEE (reference sequence). In DNA, the CDR3 is TGTGCCAGCAGCTGGGGCAAGGAGGGAAACTATGGTTACACCTTC. Translated: CASSWGKEGNYGYTF.

The chain joins TRBV19 to TRBJ1-5; unclear D gene. The V gene's germline CDR1 is LNHDA and CDR2 SQIVND (reference sequence). The CDR3 runs to 14 residues. Trimming shortened V by 5 bases and J by 6 bases, and 14 bases separated the two germline ends. CDR3 in amino acids: CASSPGEGGQPQHF. The CDR3 DNA reads as TGTGCCAGTAGTCCTGGCGAGGGAGGTCAGCCCCAGCATTTT.

V usage is TRBV7-8 and J usage is TRBJ1-1; D is ambiguous. Germline V gene data show CDR1 as SGHVS and CDR2 as FQNEAQ. The CDR3 has 13 amino acids. The V end was cut by 2 bases, the J end by 8 bases, with 12 bases between. CDR3 in amino acids: CASSLRERTEAFF. CDR3 DNA: TGTGCCAGCAGCTTAAGGGAGCGGACCGAAGCTTTCTTT.

The gene calls are TRBV9 and TRBJ1-1; maybe TRBD1 (6 bases). V was clipped by 2 bases and J by 6 bases, with 11 bases between them. The germline CDR1 and CDR2 sequences are SGDLS and YYNGEE. The CDR3 length is 13 residues. This CDR3 reads CASSVGGPAEAFF. In nucleotides, the CDR3 is TGTGCCAGCAGCGTGGGGGGGCCCGCTGAAGCTTTCTTT.

The chain uses TRBV27 and TRBJ2-2; D is perhaps TRBD2 (5 bases). CDR1 and CDR2 from the germline V gene are MNHEY and SMNVEV (reference sequence). The CDR3 length is 15 residues. V gave up 8 bases and J gave up 5 bases, with 18 bases separating them. The CDR3 DNA reads as TGTGCCAGCCTCGGACGGGGATATAGGACCGGGGAGCTGTTTTTT. This gives the protein CASLGRGYRTGELFF.

This clone was recorded only once. V is TRBV4-3 and J is TRBJ2-7; TRBD2 aligns across 7 bases. V lost 0 bases and J lost 2; bases outside the gene matches: 7. The germline gives CDR1 LGHNA, CDR2 YSLEER. CDR3 size: 16 residues. CDR3 sequence (DNA): TGCGCCAGCAGCCAAGATCTAAGGGGACTAACCTACGAGCAGTACTTC. This translates into CASSQDLRGLTYEQYF.

The chain has TRBV15 and TRBJ2-3, with 9 bases matching TRBD2. Germline CDR1 LNHNV, CDR2 YYDKDF (reference sequence). The CDR3 runs 14 residues. The ends lost 6 bases at V and 0 bases at J; junction bases unmatched: 1. CDR3 loop: CATRTSGSTDTQYF. The CDR3 coding sequence is TGTGCCACCAGGACTAGCGGTAGCACAGATACGCAGTATTTT.

This clone was detected only once. CDR3 sequence: CASSLPVPNYGYTF. The CDR3 DNA is TGTGCCAGCAGCTTGCCAGTCCCAAACTATGGCTACACCTTC. The chain is built from TRBV5-4 and TRBJ1-2; D remains ambiguous. The germline gives CDR1 SGHNT, CDR2 YYREEE (reference sequence). Trimming stripped 1 base from V and 2 bases from J, with 9 bases between. The CDR3 has 14 amino acids.

This clone appeared a single time. J is TRBJ2-1 and V is TRBV5-8; D gene ambiguous. Trimming removed 4 bases from V and 2 bases from J, with 16 bases in between. The CDR3 covers 16 residues. CDR1 and CDR2 from the germline V gene are SGHTS and YDEGEE. The CDR3 reads CASSPGRADTYNEQFF. The CDR3 DNA follows: TGTGCCAGCAGCCCCGGTAGGGCTGATACCTACAATGAGCAGTTCTTC.

The gene calls are TRBV9 and TRBJ1-1, with 10 bases aligning to TRBD1. This CDR3 has 15 residues. Germline-derived CDR1 and CDR2 are SGDLS and YYNGEE. With V trimmed by 0 bases and J by 8 bases, 7 bases remained unmatched. The CDR3 coding sequence is TGTGCCAGCAGCGTAGAGGGGACAGGGGTCTCGGAAGCTTTCTTT. Encoded protein: CASSVEGTGVSEAFF. Variable domain in full (rest from reference TRBV9 and TRBJ1-1): DSGVTQTPKHLITATGQRVTLRCSPRSGDLSVYWYQQSLDQGLQFLIQYYNGEERAKGNILERFSAQQFPDLHSELNLSSLELGDSALYFCASSVEGTGVSEAFFGQGTRLTVV.

The V and J genes are TRBV5-4 and TRBJ2-5; 7 bases align to TRBD1. V lost 4 bases and J lost 5; bases outside the gene matches: 11. Germline CDR1 is SGHNT and CDR2 is YYREEE (reference sequence). CDR3 length equals 15 residues. CDR3 sequence: CASSRTGFQWETQYF. The DNA of the CDR3 is TGTGCCAGCAGCCGGACAGGCTTCCAGTGGGAGACCCAGTACTTC.

V and J are TRBV4-2 and TRBJ2-1; 9 positions agree with TRBD2. This CDR3 comprises 18 residues. Germline V gene lookup returns CDR1 LGHNA and CDR2 YNFKEQ. The ends lost 0 bases at V and 1 base at J; junction bases unmatched: 7. The CDR3: CASSQDDVAGGSYNEQFF. CDR3 in DNA: TGTGCCAGCAGCCAAGATGACGTGGCGGGAGGGTCCTACAATGAGCAGTTCTTC.

This clone showed up just once. This chain joins TRBV28 and TRBJ1-2; D perhaps matches TRBD1 (6 bases). Deletions cut 5 bases from V and 8 bases from J, with 15 bases between. The CDR3 is 13 amino acids. CDR1 is MDHEN, CDR2 SYDVKM, per germline. The CDR3 coding sequence is TGTGCCAGCAGTGCGAGAAAGGGGGGAGGCTACACCTTC. Translating gives CASSARKGGGYTF.

This chain connects TRBV28 to TRBJ1-5, with D uncertain. The ends were cut back, 2 bases at V and 11 bases at J, with 10 bases in the middle. CDR3 length: 12 amino acids. The germline V gene encodes CDR1 MDHEN and CDR2 SYDVKM. The CDR3, as DNA: TGTGCCAGCAGTTTACCTAACCGGTCCCAGCATTTT. Protein: CASSLPNRSQHF.

A note on this clone: Just one base apart from a much larger clone, this may be a read error. The V gene is TRBV7-3, the J gene TRBJ2-7; 7 bases line up with TRBD1. Germline CDR1 reads SGHTA; CDR2 reads FQGTGA. V dropped 3 bases and J dropped 3; count of bases not matched to a gene: 2. The CDR3 spans 13 residues. DNA for the CDR3: TGTGCCAGCAGCTTGGGACAGTTCTACGAGCAGTACTTC. Translating it yields CASSLGQFYEQYF.

This clone has a single count. This chain uses TRBV28 with TRBJ1-5; TRBD1 might be the D (6 bases). Germline V CDR1 and CDR2: MDHEN, SYDVKM. Trimming took off 5 bases at V and 6 bases at J, with 17 bases between the two ends. CDR3 size: 15 residues. CDR3 coding DNA: TGTGCCAGCAGTCCACACACAGGGCACGGTCAGCCCCAGCATTTT. This translates into CASSPHTGHGQPQHF.

The gene calls are TRBV10-2 and TRBJ2-5; 10 bases fit TRBD2. The J segment lost 3 bases and the V segment lost 6 bases, leaving 1 base of the junction unmatched. This CDR3 region has 13 residues. Germline lookup yields CDR1 WSHSY and CDR2 SAAADI. The CDR3 reads CASRLAGEETQYF. DNA for the CDR3: TGCGCCAGCAGGCTAGCGGGAGAAGAGACCCAGTACTTC.

With respect to this clone: This sample also contains other DNA sequences that code for the same CDR3. The chain has TRBV6-6 and TRBJ1-4, with no clear D. The V gene's germline CDR1 is MNHNY and CDR2 SVGAGI (reference sequence). Trimming pared 4 bases from V and 0 bases from J, leaving 3 bases between. The CDR3 runs 13 residues. The CDR3 protein is CASSSTTNEKLFF. The DNA of the CDR3 is TGTGCCAGCAGTTCCACAACTAATGAAAAACTGTTTTTT.

The chain is built from TRBV28 and TRBJ2-7, with D tentatively TRBD1 (5 bases). The CDR3 has 13 residues. Looked up from germline, CDR1 is MDHEN and CDR2 is SYDVKM. V was pared by 4 bases and J by 2 bases, with 9 bases between. The CDR3 sequence: CASSWGRAYEQYF. The CDR3 DNA reads as TGTGCCAGCAGTTGGGGCAGAGCCTACGAGCAGTACTTC.

This chain uses TRBV5-4 with TRBJ2-6, with TRBD1 matching over 7 bases. Germline CDR1 SGHNT, CDR2 YYREEE (reference sequence). The trim removed 4 bases at V and 4 bases at J, leaving 11 bases unmatched. The CDR3 extends over 17 amino acids. The CDR3 bases are TGTGCCAGCAGCCCGGACGACAGGGCGCGCGGGGCCAACGTCCTGACTTTC. Translated, it gives CASSPDDRARGANVLTF.